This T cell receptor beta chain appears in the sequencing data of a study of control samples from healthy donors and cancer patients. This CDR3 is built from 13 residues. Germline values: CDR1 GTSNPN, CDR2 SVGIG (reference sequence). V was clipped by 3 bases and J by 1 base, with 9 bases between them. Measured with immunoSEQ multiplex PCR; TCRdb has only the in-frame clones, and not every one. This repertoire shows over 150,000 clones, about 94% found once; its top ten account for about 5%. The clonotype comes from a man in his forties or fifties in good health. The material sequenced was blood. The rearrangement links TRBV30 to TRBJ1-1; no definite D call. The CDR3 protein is CAWSVSSNTEAFF. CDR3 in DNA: TGTGCCTGGAGCGTCAGCTCGAACACTGAAGCTTTCTTT.